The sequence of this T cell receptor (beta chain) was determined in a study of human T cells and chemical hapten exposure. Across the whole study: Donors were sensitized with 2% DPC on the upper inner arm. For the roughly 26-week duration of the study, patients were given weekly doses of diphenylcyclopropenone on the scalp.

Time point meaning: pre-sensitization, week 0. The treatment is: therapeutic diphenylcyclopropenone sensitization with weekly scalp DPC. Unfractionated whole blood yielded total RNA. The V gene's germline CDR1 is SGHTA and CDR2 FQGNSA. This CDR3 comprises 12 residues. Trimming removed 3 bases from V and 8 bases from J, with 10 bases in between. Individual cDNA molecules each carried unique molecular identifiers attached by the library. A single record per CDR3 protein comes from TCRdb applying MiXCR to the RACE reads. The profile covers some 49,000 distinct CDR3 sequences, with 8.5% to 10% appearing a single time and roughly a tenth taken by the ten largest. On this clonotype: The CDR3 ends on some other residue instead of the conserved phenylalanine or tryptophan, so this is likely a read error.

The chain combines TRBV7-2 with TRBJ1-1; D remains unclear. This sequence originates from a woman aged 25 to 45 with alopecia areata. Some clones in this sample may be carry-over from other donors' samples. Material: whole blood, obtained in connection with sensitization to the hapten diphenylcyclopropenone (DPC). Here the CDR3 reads CASSFLLIEAFC. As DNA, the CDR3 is TGTGCCAGCAGCTTTCTTTTGATAGAAGCTTTCTGT.